Below, 22 T cell receptor beta chains from the same sample are listed, as sequenced in a study of blood T cell repertoires in COVID-19. TCRdb's table, derived via immunoSEQ multiplex PCR, lists solely in-frame clones and lacks some. The table includes 150,000 to 200,000 clones, roughly 76% detected once. The material sequenced was peripheral blood. These receptors all come from a woman aged 40 to 50 with COVID-19, enrolled during active disease.

In its sample, this clone was seen many times. The identical CDR3 is also encoded by other nucleotide sequences in the sample. The chain links TRBV6-1 to TRBJ1-5, with TRBD1 as a possible D gene (6 bases). The germline CDR1 and CDR2 sequences are MNHNS and SASEGT. Trimming shortened V by 3 bases and J by 7 bases, and 13 bases separated the two germline ends. The CDR3 runs 14 residues. CDR3 sequence: CASSEGASRQPQHF. CDR3 DNA sequence: TGTGCCAGCAGTGAGGGGGCGAGTCGGCAGCCCCAGCATTTT.

The chain carries TRBV30 and TRBJ1-6; D perhaps matches TRBD1 (5 bases). Germline V gives CDR1 GTSNPN, CDR2 SVGIG (reference sequence). CDR3 size: 13 residues. Trimming took 8 bases from V and 7 from J, leaving 15 bases between them. The CDR3 DNA is TGTGCCGTGGCAGGGCGGATCAATTCACCCCTCCACTTT. Its translation is CAVAGRINSPLHF. Full variable domain (missing parts from reference TRBV30 and TRBJ1-6): SQTIHQWPATLVQPVGSPLSLECTVEGTSNPNLYWYRQAAGRGLQLLFYSVGIGQISSEVPQNLSASRPQDRQFILSSKKLLLSDSGFYLCAVAGRINSPLHFGNGTRLTVT.

For this clone: Other DNA sequences within the sample encode an identical CDR3. V and J are TRBV12-3 or TRBV12-4 and TRBJ2-2, with 7 bases identical to TRBD1. The CDR3 has 13 amino acids. Losses at the gene ends were 6 bases for V and 5 bases for J; bases not matched to a gene: 3. The CDR3 DNA follows: TGTGCCAGCAGCAGACAGGGAACCGGGGAGCTGTTTTTT. It specifies CASSRQGTGELFF.

This chain links TRBV28 with TRBJ2-7; 8 bases map to TRBD1. This CDR3 is built from 15 residues. CDR1 is MDHEN and CDR2 is SYDVKM in the germline V gene. The V and J ends lost 6 bases and 2 bases, in that order; junction bases with no gene match: 9. This CDR3 is CASRSQGAGAYEQYF. CDR3 nucleotides: TGTGCCAGCAGGAGCCAGGGGGCCGGCGCCTACGAGCAGTACTTC.

The chain uses TRBV9 and TRBJ1-1; possible D gene TRBD1, 6 bases. The CDR3 sequence is 14 residues long. CDR1 is SGDLS, CDR2 YYNGEE, per germline. Trimming left V 2 bases short and J 3 bases short, with 11 bases between. The CDR3 protein is CASSVTGPDTEAFF. As DNA, the CDR3 is TGTGCCAGCAGCGTCACAGGGCCGGACACTGAAGCTTTCTTT.

The chain combines TRBV19 with TRBJ1-6; D perhaps matches TRBD1 (6 bases). Germline values: CDR1 LNHDA, CDR2 SQIVND (reference sequence). This CDR3 is built from 13 residues. V gave up 5 bases and J gave up 7 bases, with 9 bases separating them. The CDR3 DNA follows: TGTGCCAGTAGTTGGCAGGGGAATTCACCCCTCCACTTT. Its protein product is CASSWQGNSPLHF. Looking up the rest from reference TRBV19 and TRBJ1-6 gives the full variable domain: DGGITQSPKYLFRKEGQNVTLSCEQNLNHDAMYWYRQDPGQGLRLIYYSQIVNDFQKGDIAEGYSVSREKKESFPLTVTSAQKNPTAFYLCASSWQGNSPLHFGNGTRLTVT.

The CDR3 coding sequence is TGTGCCAGTAGGCTAGGGACTAGCGGGAGTACTGAGCAGTTCTTC. This gives the protein CASRLGTSGSTEQFF. The chain combines TRBV19 with TRBJ2-1, with 14 positions matching TRBD2. Unmatched junction bases numbered 7, after V lost 6 bases and J lost 9 bases. Germline-derived CDR1 and CDR2 are LNHDA and SQIVND (reference sequence). The CDR3 runs to 15 residues.

The rearrangement links TRBV6-6 to TRBJ2-7, with D perhaps TRBD2 (5 bases). Between the trimmed V and J ends, which lost 7 bases and 2 bases, there was a span of 6 bases. The CDR3 totals 11 residues. Germline loops: CDR1 MNHNY, CDR2 SVGAGI (reference sequence). The CDR3 DNA reads as TGTGCCAGCACCGGGACCTACGAGCAGTACTTC. This encodes CASTGTYEQYF.

J is TRBJ2-5 and V is TRBV2, with D hard to call. Germline CDR1 is SNHLY and CDR2 is FYNNEI. V lost 6 bases to trimming and J lost 5 bases, with 16 bases between them. This CDR3 has 14 amino acids. CDR3 sequence (DNA): TGTGCCAGCAGACGGGTTTTCAGTGGGGAGACCCAGTACTTC. Translated: CASRRVFSGETQYF.

The rearrangement joins TRBV2 to TRBJ1-6; maybe TRBD1 (5 bases). In germline, CDR1 is SNHLY, CDR2 FYNNEI. The germline V and J ends were trimmed by 3 bases and 9 bases, with 18 bases remaining between them. This CDR3 comprises 16 residues. In DNA form, the CDR3 reads TGTGCCAGCAGTGAGGAGCAGGGCGCCTTAATTTCACCCCTCCACTTT. Encoded protein: CASSEEQGALISPLHF.

The genes are TRBV6-5 and TRBJ2-3; 7 bases are a match to TRBD1. V shed 7 bases and J 5 bases; nucleotides not matched to a gene: 0. The CDR3 consists of 11 residues. Germline V CDR1 and CDR2: MNHEY, SVGAGI. CDR3 amino acids: CASNRGDTQYF. The CDR3 DNA follows: TGTGCCAGCAACAGGGGAGATACGCAGTATTTT.

This clone was observed a few times. This chain uses TRBV30 with TRBJ1-1; 10 nucleotides match TRBD1. This CDR3 contains 14 residues. Trimming cost V 2 bases and J 4 bases; bases outside gene matches: 4. CDR1 and CDR2 from the germline V gene are GTSNPN and SVGIG (reference sequence). The CDR3 protein is CAWSRQGAGTEAFF. The CDR3, as DNA: TGTGCCTGGAGTCGACAGGGGGCAGGCACTGAAGCTTTCTTT.

The rearrangement links TRBV28 to TRBJ1-3, with D maybe TRBD1 (6 bases). The CDR3 loop spans 15 amino acids. Trimming removed 9 bases from V and 0 bases from J, with 15 bases in between. The germline V gene has CDR1 MDHEN and CDR2 SYDVKM. The CDR3 protein is CASYPGTRSGNTIYF. CDR3 DNA sequence: TGTGCCAGTTACCCCGGGACACGCTCTGGAAACACCATATATTTT.

There are a few counts of this clone. The chain joins TRBV3-1 (or the pseudogene TRBV3-2) to TRBJ1-2, with TRBD1 identical over 9 bases. CDR3 length equals 16 residues. Germline assignment: CDR1 LGHDT and CDR2 YNNKEL (reference sequence). V lost 2 bases, J lost 6 bases, and 10 bases stayed unmatched. The CDR3 loop reads CASSQLHGGQGDGYTF. CDR3 coding DNA: TGTGCCAGCAGCCAACTCCACGGGGGACAGGGCGATGGCTACACCTTC.

This clone has more than one count but fewer than ten. V and J are TRBV28 and TRBJ2-4; D is ambiguous. Germline assignment: CDR1 MDHEN and CDR2 SYDVKM. The V and J ends lost 5 bases and 3 bases respectively, with 14 bases between them. The CDR3 has 15 residues. The CDR3 DNA sequence: TGTGCCAGCAGTCCCCCCGGGTTTGACAAAAACATTCAGTACTTC. This encodes CASSPPGFDKNIQYF.

There are many counts of this clone. The chain carries TRBV5-4 and TRBJ2-3; D perhaps matches TRBD2 (5 bases). Per the germline V gene, CDR1 is SGHNT and CDR2 is YYREEE (reference sequence). CDR3 size: 17 residues. V shed 4 bases and J shed 6 bases, with 24 bases lying between them. CDR3 region: CASSPPPLGRGWDTQYF. CDR3 nucleotide sequence: TGTGCCAGCAGCCCCCCGCCCTTAGGACGGGGTTGGGATACGCAGTATTTT.

The rearrangement uses TRBV6-5 and TRBJ2-7; possible D gene TRBD2, 5 bases. Germline lookup yields CDR1 MNHEY and CDR2 SVGAGI. The CDR3 runs 13 residues. V was shortened by 6 bases and J by 0 bases, with 9 bases between the two germline ends. CDR3 amino acids: CASRGGSSYEQYF. The CDR3 DNA reads as TGTGCCAGCAGAGGTGGGAGCTCCTACGAGCAGTACTTC.

CDR3 DNA sequence: TGTGCCTGGAGTCATGTGTGGACAGGTAGGAGCACTGAAGCTTTCTTT. As protein: CAWSHVWTGRSTEAFF. V and J are TRBV30 and TRBJ1-1, with 7 nucleotides matching TRBD1. The junction had 13 bases not matched to a gene; V was cut back by 2 bases and J by 4 bases. Per the germline V gene, CDR1 is GTSNPN and CDR2 is SVGIG (reference sequence). The CDR3 spans 16 residues.

The gene calls are TRBV5-4 and TRBJ1-6; no clear D. This CDR3 is 16 amino acids long. Germline V gene sequence: CDR1 SGHNT, CDR2 YYREEE (reference sequence). V was shortened by 2 bases and J by 3 bases, with 12 bases between the two germline ends. CDR3 residues: CASSFGQNLYNSPLHF. The CDR3 DNA sequence: TGTGCCAGCAGCTTTGGCCAAAACCTCTATAATTCACCCCTCCACTTT.

This chain joins TRBV28 and TRBJ1-2, with a weak D call TRBD1 (6 bases). CDR1 is MDHEN and CDR2 is SYDVKM in the germline V gene. This CDR3 spans 13 amino acids. V was cut by 7 bases and J by 4 bases, with 13 bases left in between. The DNA for the CDR3 is TGTGCCAGCACCGGACAGTCCGTCTATGGCTACACCTTC. The encoded protein is CASTGQSVYGYTF.

This chain connects TRBV20-1 to TRBJ2-5, with D possibly TRBD2 on 5 matching bases. The V gene lost 3 bases and the J gene lost 7 bases, with 18 bases spanning the gap. The CDR3 runs to 14 residues. Germline assignment: CDR1 DFQATT and CDR2 SNEGSKA (reference sequence). The CDR3 DNA follows: TGCAGTGCTAGTGAGATCCAGTCCCGGGGGACCCAGTACTTC. This translates into CSASEIQSRGTQYF.

The chain couples TRBV19 to TRBJ2-1, with D perhaps TRBD2 (6 bases). The CDR3 is 14 residues long. V was pared by 7 bases and J by 8 bases, with 18 bases between. Germline CDR1 reads LNHDA; CDR2 reads SQIVND (reference sequence). The CDR3 protein is CASKPGTSFDEQFF. In DNA, the CDR3 is TGTGCCAGTAAGCCCGGGACTTCTTTCGATGAGCAGTTCTTC.